The 15 T cell receptor beta chains below come from one sample, sequenced in a study of Graves' ophthalmopathy and Graves' hyperthyroidism. RNA transcripts provided the template for amplifying TCR beta CDR3 regions. Amplification began with first-round RT-PCR using HTBI primers, then second-round multiplex PCR was performed. One entry per CDR3 protein, called by TCRdb with MiXCR from the multiplex PCR reads. The sample consists of approximately 1.2 million distinct CDR3 sequences, about 38% of them appearing once. What was sequenced was peripheral blood or thyroid tissue (not recorded which). Source of these receptors: an adult man with Graves' hyperthyroidism.

V usage is TRBV29-1 and J usage is TRBJ1-1; weak D call: TRBD1 (6 bases). V lost 8 bases, J lost 1 base, and 17 bases lay in between. Germline values: CDR1 SQVTM, CDR2 ANQGSEA. The CDR3 has 14 amino acids. In nucleotides, the CDR3 is TGCAGCAGTAACCAGGGGTTCCCGAACACTGAAGCTTTCTTT. Translating gives CSSNQGFPNTEAFF. Full variable domain (rest looked up from reference TRBV29-1 and TRBJ1-1): SAVISQKPSRDICQRGTSLTIQCQVDSQVTMMFWYRQQPGQSLTLIATANQGSEATYESGFVIDKFPISRPNLTFSTLTVSNMSPEDSSIYLCSSNQGFPNTEAFFGQGTRLTVV.

This clonotype was counted only a few times. The V gene is TRBV20-1, the J gene TRBJ1-2, with D tentatively TRBD1 (6 bases). The ends were cut back, 7 bases at V and 7 bases at J, with 13 bases in the middle. Looked up from germline, CDR1 is DFQATT and CDR2 is SNEGSKA (reference sequence). The CDR3 length is 11 residues. The DNA for the CDR3 is TGCAGTGTTACCAGGGGTAGTGGCTACACCTTC. This sequence encodes CSVTRGSGYTF.

V gene TRBV15 combines with J gene TRBJ2-3, with D uncertain. The V gene's germline CDR1 is LNHNV and CDR2 YYDKDF (reference sequence). This CDR3 is built from 14 residues. V shed 0 bases and J shed 1 base, with 5 bases lying between them. CDR3 amino acids: CATSREARTDTQYF. The DNA of the CDR3 is TGTGCCACCAGCAGAGAGGCCCGCACAGATACGCAGTATTTT.

This clonotype occurred a few times. The V gene is TRBV3-1, the J gene TRBJ2-7, with D unresolved. There are 14 residues in the CDR3. Trimming took 0 bases from V and 3 from J, leaving 9 bases between them. CDR1 and CDR2 from the germline V gene are LGHDT and YNNKEL (reference sequence). CDR3 protein: CASSQDVSYYEQYF. The CDR3 DNA reads as TGTGCCAGCAGCCAAGATGTCAGCTACTACGAGCAGTACTTC.

Ten or more counts support this clonotype. The V gene is TRBV7-9, the J gene TRBJ1-6, with 8 bases aligning to TRBD1. The junction had 3 bases not matched to a gene; V was cut back by 5 bases and J by 6 bases. The CDR3 runs to 14 residues. CDR1 SEHNR and CDR2 FQNEAQ come from the germline V gene (reference sequence). DNA of the CDR3: TGTGCCAGCAGCGTGGACAGGGCTAATTCACCCCTCCACTTT. Translation: CASSVDRANSPLHF.

The CDR3, as DNA: TGCGCCAGCAGTGCCGGACTAGCGGGAAATCAGCCCCAGCATTTT. Its translation is CASSAGLAGNQPQHF. The chain carries TRBV10-2 and TRBJ1-5; D ambiguous. Germline V gene lookup returns CDR1 WSHSY and CDR2 SAAADI. This CDR3 has 15 residues. Trimming stripped 4 bases from V and 4 bases from J, with 14 bases between.

This chain joins TRBV7-9 and TRBJ2-7; TRBD1 might be the D (7 bases). With 1 base removed from V and 11 bases from J, the gap between germline ends came to 12 bases. The CDR3 has 12 residues. Germline loops: CDR1 SEHNR, CDR2 FQNEAQ (reference sequence). In nucleotides, the CDR3 is TGTGCCAGCAGCTTAGAAGGGGGCGGGGAGTACTTC. Its protein product is CASSLEGGGEYF.

This clonotype was observed many times. The V call is TRBV7-2, the J call TRBJ2-7; the match to TRBD2 covers 7 bases. The junction had 10 bases not matched to a gene; V was cut back by 3 bases and J by 5 bases. CDR1 is SGHTA and CDR2 is FQGNSA in the germline V gene. This CDR3 has 15 amino acids. CDR3 DNA sequence: TGTGCCAGCAGCTTTAAGTCGGGAGGACCCCACGAGCAGTACTTC. It is translated as CASSFKSGGPHEQYF.

This rearrangement joins TRBV20-1 to TRBJ1-2; TRBD1 agrees at 9 bases. V was clipped by 3 bases and J by 7 bases; unmatched bases: 9. CDR1 is DFQATT, CDR2 SNEGSKA, per germline (reference sequence). CDR3 length equals 14 residues. DNA of the CDR3: TGCAGTGCTAGGGTATTCGGACAGGGGCTTGGCTACACCTTC. This translates into CSARVFGQGLGYTF.

This clonotype was found many times. The chain couples TRBV19 to TRBJ1-5; D is unclear. This CDR3 comprises 15 residues. Trimming took off 0 bases at V and 3 bases at J, with 9 bases between the two ends. Germline V gene data show CDR1 as LNHDA and CDR2 as SQIVND (reference sequence). The CDR3 DNA reads TGTGCCAGTAGTATAGATTCAGGTTACAATCAGCCCCAGCATTTT. This encodes CASSIDSGYNQPQHF.

This clonotype was observed many times. V gene TRBV29-1 combines with J gene TRBJ2-7, with D perhaps being TRBD1 or TRBD2 (5 bases each). The CDR3 is 15 residues long. Trimming cost V 2 bases and J 2 bases, with 16 bases left between them. Germline values: CDR1 SQVTM, CDR2 ANQGSEA. The CDR3 loop reads CSVETAGTTTYEQYF. In DNA, the CDR3 is TGCAGCGTTGAAACAGCCGGGACGACTACCTACGAGCAGTACTTC.

A few counts support this clonotype. As DNA, the CDR3 is TGTGCCAGCAGCCCGAACCATCGCTCCTACGAGCAGTACTTC. Protein: CASSPNHRSYEQYF. The chain couples TRBV9 to TRBJ2-7; D unresolved. Deletions cut 4 bases from V and 0 bases from J, with 11 bases between. Germline V CDR1 and CDR2: SGDLS, YYNGEE. This CDR3 contains 14 residues.

The rearrangement uses TRBV7-2 and TRBJ1-2; TRBD1 agrees at 8 bases. The ends lost 1 base at V and 3 bases at J; junction bases unmatched: 4. The CDR3 spans 15 residues. Germline CDR1 and CDR2: SGHTA and FQGNSA. CDR3 region: CASSLVRGQDYGYTF. CDR3 bases: TGTGCCAGCAGCTTAGTCAGGGGACAGGACTATGGCTACACCTTC.

V usage is TRBV19 and J usage is TRBJ1-5, with TRBD1 matching over 8 bases. This CDR3 is 15 amino acids long. Germline CDR1 reads LNHDA; CDR2 reads SQIVND (reference sequence). Trimming took 4 bases from V and 7 from J; bases not matched to a gene: 9. Here the CDR3 DNA reads TGTGCCAGTAGTACCTACCGGACAGGGCAACAGCCCCAGCATTTT. This gives the protein CASSTYRTGQQPQHF.

The sample holds a few counts of this clonotype. The genes are TRBV11-2 and TRBJ2-7; D is possibly TRBD2 (7 bases). The V gene lost 5 bases and the J gene lost 1 base, with 30 bases spanning the gap. Per germline, CDR1 SGHAT and CDR2 FQNNGV. CDR3 length: 20 residues. The CDR3 sequence is CASSPYRRAGQKNESYEQYF. DNA of the CDR3: TGTGCCAGCAGCCCATACCGGAGAGCGGGACAAAAGAACGAATCCTACGAGCAGTACTTC.